Included here is one T cell receptor beta chain sequence, with context. These data are taken from a study of T-cell reconstitution after alpha-beta-depleted transplantation in children. Preparation of the TCRbeta library involved a method that used unique molecular identifiers. MiXCR was run by TCRdb on the PCR reads, yielding one entry per CDR3 protein. The table shows about 170,000 distinct CDR3 sequences, with 11% occurring only once. Germline assignment: CDR1 MNHEY and CDR2 SVGAGI. V lost 7 bases and J lost 8, with 14 bases in between. This CDR3 is 12 amino acids long. The V and J genes are TRBV6-5 and TRBJ1-1; no clear D gene. The receptor's source is a boy younger than 10 with acute myeloid leukemia, due to receive a stem cell transplant. The source material was PBMCs, sampled before TCRalphabeta/CD19-depleted stem cell transplant. The CDR3 loop is CASMGGLREAFF. The CDR3 DNA reads TGTGCCAGCATGGGAGGGTTGCGGGAAGCTTTCTTT.